Presented here are 13 T cell receptor beta chains from one specimen sequenced in a study of patients and donors after allogeneic stem cell transplantation. Each CDR3 protein is one row after TCRdb ran MiXCR on the RT-PCR reads. The table lists roughly 960,000 distinct CDR3 sequences, about a sixth of them singletons. Sequencing used blood, either unsorted or a sorted T cell fraction (not recorded which). Source of these receptors: a human donor who was either an allogeneic HSCT recipient or a stem cell or donor lymphocyte infusion donor (not recorded which). It is not recorded whose cells these are; they may come from a transplant donor.

This clonotype occurred a few times. The chain carries TRBV3-1 and TRBJ2-3, with a possible D match to TRBD2 (6 bases). Trimming cost V 2 bases and J 2 bases, with 11 bases left between them. The CDR3 is 15 amino acids. Germline V gene data show CDR1 as LGHDT and CDR2 as YNNKEL (reference sequence). The CDR3 bases are TGTGCCAGCAGCCAACGTGGGCGGGACACAGATACGCAGTATTTT. It translates to CASSQRGRDTDTQYF.

V and J are TRBV6-5 and TRBJ2-5, with TRBD1 matching over 7 bases. V trimming: 3 bases; J trimming: 3 bases; junction bases outside the gene matches: 10. The CDR3 extends over 16 amino acids. CDR1 and CDR2 from the germline V gene are MNHEY and SVGAGI. CDR3 residues: CASSYLSLGGEETQYF. CDR3 coding DNA: TGTGCCAGCAGTTATCTTAGTCTAGGGGGCGAAGAGACCCAGTACTTC.

The V gene is TRBV6-2 or TRBV6-3, the J gene TRBJ2-1; 11 bases line up with TRBD2. This CDR3 is 12 amino acids long. Germline assignment: CDR1 MNHEY and CDR2 SVGEGT. J gave up 13 bases and V 5 bases, and 4 bases lay outside the gene matches. CDR3 sequence (DNA): TGTGCCAGCAGTAGGGGACTAGCGGAACAGTTCTTC. Translating it yields CASSRGLAEQFF.

CDR3 coding DNA: TGCAGTGCTCCTAGGGCGGGACTCGCCTCGAAGGATACGCAGTATTTT. Protein: CSAPRAGLASKDTQYF. V usage is TRBV20-1 and J usage is TRBJ2-3; TRBD2 might be the D (6 bases). This CDR3 comprises 16 residues. Germline CDR1 and CDR2: DFQATT and SNEGSKA (reference sequence). V gave up 5 bases and J gave up 6 bases, with 24 bases separating them.

This chain links TRBV7-8 with TRBJ2-5; D unclear. Germline CDR1 SGHVS, CDR2 FQNEAQ. V gave up 6 bases and J gave up 2 bases, with 16 bases separating them. CDR3 length: 15 amino acids. The CDR3, as DNA: TGTGCCAGCAGACCCGGCAGAACTCTTCAAGAGACCCAGTACTTC. Residues: CASRPGRTLQETQYF.

This clonotype was counted only a few times. This rearrangement joins TRBV12-3 or TRBV12-4 to TRBJ2-1, with 9 positions matching TRBD1. The V and J ends lost 6 bases and 4 bases, in that order; junction bases with no gene match: 7. The CDR3 runs 15 residues. CDR3 DNA: TGTGCCAGCAGCATAGGACAGGGGCCTTACAATGAGCAGTTCTTC. This sequence encodes CASSIGQGPYNEQFF.

This clonotype was seen a handful of times. The rearrangement uses TRBV5-1 and TRBJ1-2, with D unresolved. The CDR3 totals 13 residues. V dropped 4 bases and J dropped 4 bases, with 11 bases sitting between them. CDR1 SGHRS and CDR2 YFSETQ come from the germline V gene. As DNA, the CDR3 is TGCGCCAGCAGCGCGGAGAATGGCTATGGCTACACCTTC. Protein product: CASSAENGYGYTF.

This rearrangement joins TRBV7-9 to TRBJ1-6; possibly TRBD1 for D (5 bases). Trimming stripped 5 bases from V and 3 bases from J, with 11 bases between. The CDR3 runs to 15 residues. Germline V gene data show CDR1 as SEHNR and CDR2 as FQNEAQ (reference sequence). The CDR3 DNA follows: TGTGCCAGCAGCCCCGGGACCTACTATAATTCACCCCTCCACTTT. It translates to CASSPGTYYNSPLHF.

This clonotype was counted only a few times. The chain is built from TRBV29-1 and TRBJ1-2, with D maybe TRBD1 (6 bases). The ends were cut back, 6 bases at V and 7 bases at J, with 15 bases in the middle. Germline CDR1 and CDR2: SQVTM and ANQGSEA. The CDR3 contains 12 residues. For the CDR3, the DNA is TGCAGCGTCGTCCAGGGGAGAGGTGGCTACACCTTC. Amino acid sequence: CSVVQGRGGYTF.

For this clonotype: A single base separates this from a much larger clone, so it may be a read error. As the CDR3 is not closed by the conserved phenylalanine or tryptophan, this likely results from a read error. The rearrangement links TRBV4-1 to TRBJ2-7, with TRBD1 identical over 8 bases. Germline trimming cut 3 bases from V and 4 bases from J; bases unmatched to any gene: 11. The CDR3 is made up of 16 amino acids. Germline V gives CDR1 MGHRA, CDR2 YSYEKL. This chain's CDR3 is CASSQISGTGIYEQYL. The CDR3 region has the DNA TGCGCCAGCAGCCAGATTTCCGGGACAGGAATTTACGAGCAGTACCTC.

There are a few counts of this clonotype. This chain joins TRBV20-1 and TRBJ2-5; 9 nucleotides align to TRBD2. Germline V gene data show CDR1 as DFQATT and CDR2 as SNEGSKA (reference sequence). J gave up 5 bases and V 5 bases, and 12 bases lay outside the gene matches. The CDR3 is 15 amino acids. CDR3 DNA: TGCAGTGCTCAGCCGACTAGCGGCTATCTGGAGACCCAGTACTTC. Residues: CSAQPTSGYLETQYF.

This chain joins TRBV12-3 or TRBV12-4 and TRBJ2-4; the D is unclear. CDR3 length: 17 amino acids. V lost 7 bases and J lost 2, with 21 bases in between. CDR3 coding DNA: TGTGCCAGCACCCCCGATGGTTGGGGTATCTCCAAAAACATTCAGTACTTC. This encodes CASTPDGWGISKNIQYF.

CDR3 bases: TGTGCCTGGAGTAGGGGGGATACGCAGTATTTT. Translating gives CAWSRGDTQYF. The genes are TRBV30 and TRBJ2-3, with a possible D match to TRBD1 (6 bases). The germline V and J ends were trimmed by 2 bases and 6 bases, with 6 bases remaining between them. CDR3 length: 11 amino acids. Looked up from germline, CDR1 is GTSNPN and CDR2 is SVGIG (reference sequence).